The present T cell receptor (beta chain) was sequenced within a study of sequential checkpoint blockade in melanoma. Study at large: First-line arms were nivolumab then ipilimumab, or the reverse, randomized 1:1. Maintenance nivolumab came after either treatment sequence.

Treatment denoted: randomized to nivolumab then ipilimumab (arm A) or the reverse (arm B). DNA-damaging chemotherapy had not been given to any patient beforehand. Sorted cells were live CD3+CD8+, lacking CD19 and CD56, from PBMCs. Only in-frame clones appear in the TCRdb table, and some are missing; sequencing was by immunoSEQ multiplex PCR. This repertoire shows more than 9,000 clones, 70% to 80% found once; its top ten account for approximately 10%. With 2 bases clipped from V and 10 bases from J, the junction kept 6 bases outside the gene matches. Germline CDR1 reads MDHEN; CDR2 reads SYDVKM. There are 16 residues in the CDR3.

This chain connects TRBV28 to TRBJ2-1, with 15 positions matching TRBD2. Source: CD8+ T cells sorted from blood (inferred from file names), taken from a patient given nivolumab and ipilimumab in sequence. The sequence came from a human donor with melanoma. Written as DNA, the CDR3 is TGTGCCAGCAGTTTAGTCGGACTAGCGGGGGGGGGCGAGCAGTTCTTC. Amino acids: CASSLVGLAGGGEQFF.